This T cell receptor beta chain is drawn from a study of beta chain features in type 1 diabetes. Study context: Across all samples, roughly 99 million sorted cells were examined.

As for this clone: Its cognate antigen is unknown.

V dropped 3 bases and J dropped 2 bases, with 9 bases sitting between them. CDR3 length equals 14 residues. Germline V CDR1 and CDR2: SGHRS, YFSETQ. The authors reverse transcribed all of the isolated RNA, so sequencing captured expressed TCRB transcripts. There were around 3.5 million reads on average in the naive, central memory and regulatory T cell samples. Sequencing used immunoSEQ multiplex PCR; TCRdb keeps in-frame clones, though not all of them. This table has over 600,000 clones, around an eighth appearing once. Whole-study findings and limits: Within the patient group, naive, central memory and Treg TCRB repertoires appeared more similar to each other than within healthy donors. People with Type 1 diabetes carried modestly yet significantly shorter TCRB CDR3s in all four CD4+ subsets.

Over 95% purity was reached by all sorted populations. Source material: naive CD4+ T cells from blood. This receptor was obtained from a young man with type 1 diabetes. The chain is built from TRBV5-1 and TRBJ1-5; weak D call: TRBD1 (5 bases). As DNA, the CDR3 is TGCGCCAGCAGCTCGTGGGGGGGCAATCAGCCCCAGCATTTT. It yields the protein CASSSWGGNQPQHF.